This T cell receptor (beta chain) was found in a study of beta chain features in type 1 diabetes (dated by TCRdb to about 2018). Regarding the research as a whole: No differences in mean age, gender distribution, total cell number or subset yield were found between patients and healthy donors. A total of some 100,000,000 sorted cells were examined across all samples, and the number of cells per subset was strongly correlated with RNA yield. The study compared TCRB repertoires of sorted circulating CD4+ T cell subsets between recently diagnosed type 1 diabetes patients and matched healthy donors. Regulatory and stem cell-like memory subsets were obtained from only 8 patients and roughly 8 healthy donors, while naive and central memory subsets were obtained from all 28 donors. Paper-wide results and their limitations: In all four CD4+ subsets, TCRB CDR3 length was moderately but significantly shorter in type 1 diabetes patients. Shorter templates might be favored by PCR, yet because patient and control samples were amplified and corrected together, any such skew would affect both groups equally. Because cDNA was sequenced instead of genomic DNA, highly expressing activated cells could be over-represented, though the groups showed no difference in activation or CD3 levels. At VDJ recombination sites, patients with type 1 diabetes made fewer insertions and deleted more nucleotides, a pattern implying thymic rearrangement abnormalities. The naive, central memory and regulatory TCRB repertoires appeared to resemble one another more closely among patients than among healthy donors. HLA sub-analyses involved small numbers of individuals, so any influence of HLA type on TCRB rearrangement remained unresolved.

This clone has only a few counts. Its antigen has not been determined. No base quality values were provided; no much bigger clone lies one nucleotide off. The High Capacity cDNA Reverse Transcription Kit was used to reverse transcribe all of the isolated RNA, meaning that expressed TCRB transcripts were what got sequenced. Naive, central memory and regulatory T cell samples underwent deep immunoSEQ sequencing, averaging approximately 3.5 million total reads per sample. Sorted cells were lysed in RLT buffer and RNA was extracted with DNase-treated RNeasy Micro or Mini kits, depending on cell number. To prevent cross-contamination, every cell subset was processed on its own, while patient and healthy donor samples were processed together. TCRB sequences were amplified from cDNA with the immunoSEQ multiplex PCR, producing 87-bp fragments spanning the CDR3 region. Amplicons were sequenced on the Illumina HiSeq platform. Per the original workflow: Synthetic template baselines were used to correct PCR bias computationally, reads within Hamming distance 2 were collapsed, and singletons that could not be merged were discarded. Reads were aligned against IMGT so that V, D and J genes, CDR3 length and insertions or deletions at six rearrangement sites could be assigned. Within each subset, clonotype counts were normalized to sorted cell number, and only after that were true diversity and Gini coefficients computed with the tcR R package. The overlap coefficient, calculated on TCRB nucleotide sequences, was used to measure repertoire sharing. Out-of-frame TCRB sequences from naive cells were analyzed as a proxy for the pre-selection repertoire. The clones in this table, taken by TCRdb from immuneACCESS, are in-frame only. Not every clone is retained; where verified, under half of the shortfall comes from an unresolved V gene, and the cause of the rest is unknown. Clone size and V and J calls were adopted from that table, with D and trimming inferred from the DNA. The sample table lists approximately 270,000 clones, over 11% of them with a count of one. Approximately 0.015% of the sample is in the top ten clones.

From a lookup of the germline V gene, CDR1 and CDR2 are MNHEY and SVGAGI. Inclusive of the bounding cysteine and phenylalanine, the CDR3 is 15 residues long. Here the CDR3 DNA is all that survives: 45 bases in frame from base 1. The germline V and J ends show losses of 0 bases and 4 bases respectively, and no gene match explains 4 bases of the junction. A single peripheral blood draw of about 116 mL on average was collected from each donor into heparinised tubes. Naive, central memory, regulatory and stem cell-like memory CD4+ T cells were sorted on a BD FACSAria II using a panel including CD45RO, CCR7, CD25, CD127, CD95 and CD27. A purity above 98% was achieved for all sorted populations. PBMCs were isolated immediately by Lymphoprep density gradient centrifugation and stained directly without culture. Samples were stained and sorted in pairs, with one healthy donor and one patient per experiment, so that batch effects were minimized.

In this chain, TRBV6-5 is recombined with TRBJ2-7; TRBD2 matches 9 bases in the middle. The source is a man in his thirties or forties with type 1 diabetes. The sample was naive CD4+ T cells from blood. Taken with the paper, the label for cell subset or site translates to: true naive CD4+ T cells. Here the CDR3 is given as CASSYSDSGGYEQYF. At the DNA level, the sequence is TGTGCCAGCAGTTACTCGGATAGCGGGGGATACGAGCAGTACTTC.